This T cell receptor (beta chain) was identified during a study of shared clonotypes between healthy human individuals. Broader study findings: A small donor pool kept down the genetic and exposure-history diversity that was represented.

Sequenced by immunoSEQ multiplex PCR; TCRdb stores in-frame clones only, minus some. The data contain fewer than 700,000 clones, around 80% of them singletons. The study enrolled healthy HIV-negative adults without recent acute infections or vaccinations as donors. Every donor was a Caucasian adult from Nashville, Tennessee. The CDR3 spans 14 residues. The germline V and J ends were trimmed by 4 bases and 2 bases, with 9 bases remaining between them. The germline V gene has CDR1 SGHTA and CDR2 FQGTGA. Comment on this clone: The target antigen is unknown.

The material sequenced was PBMCs. This TCR was recovered from a woman between 40 and 50 years old in good health. Some clones in this sample may be carry-over from other donors' samples. The chain is built from TRBV7-3 and TRBJ1-5; D gene ambiguous. CDR3 region: CASSSSEGNQPQHF. The CDR3 coding sequence is TGTGCCAGCAGCTCCTCCGAGGGCAATCAGCCCCAGCATTTT.